This T cell receptor (beta chain) was documented in a study of blood T cells in healthy people across ages. Study-wide findings and caveats: No conclusive comparison of naive versus antigen-experienced cells was possible with unsorted PBMCs. TCR beta diversity per million T cells fell roughly linearly with age.

All donors came from Russia, were Caucasian and healthy, and spanned ages roughly 6 to 95. Researchers isolated at least 6 million PBMCs per sample. A second 7 to 11 cycle PCR used barcoded and J-beta primers. MiXCR, run by TCRdb on the 5' RACE reads, gives a single entry per CDR3 protein. The table has over a million distinct CDR3 sequences, 42% seen once. Comment on this clonotype: As yet, its antigen is unknown.

Material: blood. The TCR was taken from a young woman in good health.

The CDR3 coding sequence is TGTGCCAGCAGCGAACGAGGACAGGGAGAAATTAACTATGGCTACACCTTC. The encoded protein is CASSERGQGEINYGYTF. The V and J genes are TRBV6-1 and TRBJ1-2; 8 bases map to TRBD1. This CDR3 has 17 residues. The V and J ends lost 6 bases and 1 base, in that order; junction bases with no gene match: 13. Germline CDR1 is MNHNS and CDR2 is SASEGT.